This T cell receptor (delta chain) was sequenced in a study of gamma-delta T cells after stem cell transplantation. Concerning this clone itself: A clone one base away is much larger, so this may be a read error.

TCRdb re-processed the RT-PCR reads using CATT. The sample has fewer than 3,000 delta-chain clones; around 40% are singletons. This TCR came from a human donor. It is not recorded whose cells these are; they may come from a transplant donor. Sequences were obtained from gamma-delta T cells.

The CDR3 sequence is CACDAITTEPYTRYTDTLIF. The CDR3, as DNA: TGTGCCTGTGACGCCATCACAACCGAACCTTATACCCGATACACCGATACACTCATCTTT. The V and J genes are TRDV2 and TRDJ1; possibly TRDD3 for D (5 bases). Per the germline V gene, CDR1 is GEAIGNYY and CDR2 is EKD. CDR3 length: 20 residues.